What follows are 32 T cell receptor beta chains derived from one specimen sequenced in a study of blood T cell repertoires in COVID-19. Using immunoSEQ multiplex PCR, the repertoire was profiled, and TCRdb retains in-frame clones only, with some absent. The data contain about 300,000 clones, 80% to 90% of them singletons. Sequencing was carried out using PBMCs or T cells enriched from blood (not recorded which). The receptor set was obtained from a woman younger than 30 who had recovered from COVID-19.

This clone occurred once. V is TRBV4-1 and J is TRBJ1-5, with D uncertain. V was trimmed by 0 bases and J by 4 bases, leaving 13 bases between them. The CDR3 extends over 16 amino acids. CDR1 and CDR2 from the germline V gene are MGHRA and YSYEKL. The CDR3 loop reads CASSQDRSQLNQPQHF. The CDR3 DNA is TGCGCCAGCAGCCAAGACAGGTCCCAACTTAATCAGCCCCAGCATTTT.

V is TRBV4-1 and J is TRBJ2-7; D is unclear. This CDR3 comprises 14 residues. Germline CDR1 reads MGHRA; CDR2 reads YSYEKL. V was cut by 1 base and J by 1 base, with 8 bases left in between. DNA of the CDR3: TGCGCCAGCAGCCAAGGAGGCAAATCCTACGAGCAGTACTTC. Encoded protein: CASSQGGKSYEQYF.

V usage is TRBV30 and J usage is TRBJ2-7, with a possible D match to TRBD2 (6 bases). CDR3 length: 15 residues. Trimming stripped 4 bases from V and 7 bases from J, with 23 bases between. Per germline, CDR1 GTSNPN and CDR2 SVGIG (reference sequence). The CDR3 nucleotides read TGTGCCTGGACCTTACGGGGGTCCCTCTCGGGGGAGCAGTACTTC. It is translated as CAWTLRGSLSGEQYF.

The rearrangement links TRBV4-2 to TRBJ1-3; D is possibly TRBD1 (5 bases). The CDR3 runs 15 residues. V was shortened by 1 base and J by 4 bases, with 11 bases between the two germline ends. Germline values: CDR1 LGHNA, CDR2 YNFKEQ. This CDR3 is CASSQGGAGGNTIYF. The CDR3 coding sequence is TGTGCCAGCAGCCAAGGTGGGGCAGGCGGAAACACCATATATTTT.

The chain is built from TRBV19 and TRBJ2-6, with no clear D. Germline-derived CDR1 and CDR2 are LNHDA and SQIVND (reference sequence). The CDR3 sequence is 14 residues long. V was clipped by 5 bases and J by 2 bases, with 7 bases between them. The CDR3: CASSRVAGANVLTF. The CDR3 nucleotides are TGTGCCAGTAGTCGAGTTGCTGGGGCCAACGTCCTGACTTTC.

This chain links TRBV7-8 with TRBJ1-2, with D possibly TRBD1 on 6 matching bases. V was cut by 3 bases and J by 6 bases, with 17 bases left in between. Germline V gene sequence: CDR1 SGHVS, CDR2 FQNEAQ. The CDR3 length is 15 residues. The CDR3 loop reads CASSFLTGGYNGYTF. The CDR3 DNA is TGTGCCAGCAGCTTCCTGACAGGCGGCTATAATGGCTACACCTTC.

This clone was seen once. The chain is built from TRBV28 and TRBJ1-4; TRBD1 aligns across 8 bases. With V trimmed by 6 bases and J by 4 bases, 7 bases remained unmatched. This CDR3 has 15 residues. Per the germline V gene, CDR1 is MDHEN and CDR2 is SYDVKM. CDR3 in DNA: TGTGCCAGCAGCGCTAACAGGGGGATTAATGAAAAACTGTTTTTT. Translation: CASSANRGINEKLFF.

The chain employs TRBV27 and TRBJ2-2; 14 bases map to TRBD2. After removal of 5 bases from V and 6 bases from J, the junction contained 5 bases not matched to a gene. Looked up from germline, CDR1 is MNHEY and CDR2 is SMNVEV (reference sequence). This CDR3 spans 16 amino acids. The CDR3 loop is CASSGGLAGGPGELFF. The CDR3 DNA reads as TGTGCCAGCAGTGGAGGACTAGCGGGAGGTCCCGGGGAGCTGTTTTTT.

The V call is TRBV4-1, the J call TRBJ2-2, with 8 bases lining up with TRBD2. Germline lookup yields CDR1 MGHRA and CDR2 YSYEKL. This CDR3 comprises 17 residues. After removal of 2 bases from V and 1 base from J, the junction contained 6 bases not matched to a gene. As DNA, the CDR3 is TGCGCCAGCAGCCAACCCCGGGGGGGGCTGAACACCGGGGAGCTGTTTTTT. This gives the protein CASSQPRGGLNTGELFF.

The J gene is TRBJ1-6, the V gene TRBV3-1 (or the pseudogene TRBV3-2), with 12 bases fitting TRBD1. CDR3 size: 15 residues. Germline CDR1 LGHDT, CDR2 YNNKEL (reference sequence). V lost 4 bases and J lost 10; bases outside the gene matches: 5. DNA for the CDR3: TGTGCCAGCAGCCCCGGGACAGGGGGCTACTCACCCCTCCACTTT. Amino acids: CASSPGTGGYSPLHF.

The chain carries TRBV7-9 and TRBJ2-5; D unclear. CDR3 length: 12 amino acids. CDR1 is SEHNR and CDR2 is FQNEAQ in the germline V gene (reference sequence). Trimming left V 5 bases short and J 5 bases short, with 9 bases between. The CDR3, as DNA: TGTGCCAGCAGCCTACCCACGGAGACCCAGTACTTC. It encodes CASSLPTETQYF.

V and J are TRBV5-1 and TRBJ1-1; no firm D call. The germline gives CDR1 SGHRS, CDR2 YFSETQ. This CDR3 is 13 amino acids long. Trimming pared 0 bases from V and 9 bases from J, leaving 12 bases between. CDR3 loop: CASSLAPGEKAFF. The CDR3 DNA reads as TGCGCCAGCAGCTTGGCCCCAGGCGAGAAAGCTTTCTTT.

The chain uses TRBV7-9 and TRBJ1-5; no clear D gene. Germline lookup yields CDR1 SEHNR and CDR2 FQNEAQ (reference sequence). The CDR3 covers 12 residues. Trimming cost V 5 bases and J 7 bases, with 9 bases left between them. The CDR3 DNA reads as TGTGCCAGCAGCCCACCGGGGCAGCCCCAGCATTTT. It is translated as CASSPPGQPQHF.

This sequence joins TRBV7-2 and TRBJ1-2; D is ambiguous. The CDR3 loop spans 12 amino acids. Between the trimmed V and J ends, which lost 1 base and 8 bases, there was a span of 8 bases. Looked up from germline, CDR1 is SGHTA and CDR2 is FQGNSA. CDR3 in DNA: TGTGCCAGCAGCTTAGGAGGAGGCGGCTACACCTTC. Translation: CASSLGGGGYTF. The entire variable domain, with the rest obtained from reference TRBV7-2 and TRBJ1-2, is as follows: GAGVSQSPSNKVTEKGKDVELRCDPISGHTALYWYRQSLGQGLEFLIYFQGNSAPDKSGLPSDRFSAERTGGSVSTLTIQRTQQEDSAVYLCASSLGGGGYTFGSGTRLTVV.

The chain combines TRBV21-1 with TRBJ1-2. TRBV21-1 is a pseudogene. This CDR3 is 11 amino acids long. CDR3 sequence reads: CASSLNYGYTF. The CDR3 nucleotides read TGTGCCAGCAGCCTCAACTATGGCTACACCTTC.

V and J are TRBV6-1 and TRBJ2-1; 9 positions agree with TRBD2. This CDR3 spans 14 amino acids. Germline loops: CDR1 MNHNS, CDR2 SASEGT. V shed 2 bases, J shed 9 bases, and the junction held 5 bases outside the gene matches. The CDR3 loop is CASSELAGSGEQFF. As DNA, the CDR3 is TGTGCCAGCAGTGAACTAGCGGGATCGGGTGAGCAGTTCTTC.

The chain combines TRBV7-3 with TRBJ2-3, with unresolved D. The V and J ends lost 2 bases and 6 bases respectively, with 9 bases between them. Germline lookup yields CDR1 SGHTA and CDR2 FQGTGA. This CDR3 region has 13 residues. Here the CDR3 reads CASSLSQEDTQYF. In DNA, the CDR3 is TGTGCCAGCAGCTTATCTCAAGAGGATACGCAGTATTTT.

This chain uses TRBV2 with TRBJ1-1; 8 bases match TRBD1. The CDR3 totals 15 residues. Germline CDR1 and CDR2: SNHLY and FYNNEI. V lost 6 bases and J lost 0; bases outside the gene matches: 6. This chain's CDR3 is CASSVYRGMNTEAFF. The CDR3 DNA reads TGTGCCAGCAGCGTCTACAGGGGGATGAACACTGAAGCTTTCTTT.

In DNA form, the CDR3 reads TGCGCCAGCAGCTTGGGCCCCAGGGTTACCACTGAAGCTTTCTTT. This codes for CASSLGPRVTTEAFF. The chain links TRBV5-1 to TRBJ1-1, with a possible D match to TRBD1 (5 bases). V gave up 0 bases and J gave up 4 bases, with 13 bases separating them. This CDR3 is 15 amino acids long. The V gene's germline CDR1 is SGHRS and CDR2 YFSETQ.

DNA for the CDR3: TGTGCCAGCAGCCTAAATCCTACAGAGAACACTGAAGCTTTCTTT. Its translation: CASSLNPTENTEAFF. This sequence joins TRBV3-1 (or the pseudogene TRBV3-2) and TRBJ1-1; no clear D. Per the germline V gene, CDR1 is LGHDT and CDR2 is YNNKEL (reference sequence). With 4 bases removed from V and 1 base from J, the gap between germline ends came to 13 bases. CDR3 length: 15 residues.

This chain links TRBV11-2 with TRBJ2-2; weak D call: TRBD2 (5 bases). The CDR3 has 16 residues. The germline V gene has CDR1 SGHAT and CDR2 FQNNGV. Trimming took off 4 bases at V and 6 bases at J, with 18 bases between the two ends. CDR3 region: CASSSEGSNVPGELFF. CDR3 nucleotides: TGTGCCAGCAGCTCCGAGGGATCAAACGTCCCCGGGGAGCTGTTTTTT.

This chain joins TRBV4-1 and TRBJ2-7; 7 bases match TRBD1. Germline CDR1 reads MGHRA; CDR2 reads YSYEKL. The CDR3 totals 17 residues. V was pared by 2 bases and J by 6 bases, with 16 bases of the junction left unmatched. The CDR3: CASSQQYRTGSIPEQYF. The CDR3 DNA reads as TGCGCCAGCAGCCAACAGTATAGGACAGGTTCCATACCCGAGCAGTACTTC.

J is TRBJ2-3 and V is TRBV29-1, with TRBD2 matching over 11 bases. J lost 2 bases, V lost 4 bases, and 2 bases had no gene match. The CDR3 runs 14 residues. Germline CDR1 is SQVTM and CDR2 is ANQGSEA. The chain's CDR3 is CSVGSGGATDTQYF. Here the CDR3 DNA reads TGCAGCGTTGGTAGCGGGGGGGCCACAGATACGCAGTATTTT.

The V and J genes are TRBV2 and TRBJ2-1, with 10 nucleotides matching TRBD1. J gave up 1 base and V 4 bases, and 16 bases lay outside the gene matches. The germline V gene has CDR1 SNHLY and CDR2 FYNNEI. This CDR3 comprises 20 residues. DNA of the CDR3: TGTGCCAGCAGTGGGACCGTCCCGGGACAGGGGAGGGCTTCCTACAATGAGCAGTTCTTC. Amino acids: CASSGTVPGQGRASYNEQFF.

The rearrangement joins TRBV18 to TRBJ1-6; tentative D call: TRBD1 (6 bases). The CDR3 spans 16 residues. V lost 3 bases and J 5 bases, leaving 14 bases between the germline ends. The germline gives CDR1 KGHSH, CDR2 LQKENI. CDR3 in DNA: TGTGCCAGCTCACCCCCGACAGGCAATAATAATTCACCCCTCCACTTT. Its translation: CASSPPTGNNNSPLHF.

CDR3 loop: CASSSGLGNTIYF. The CDR3 DNA sequence: TGTGCCAGCAGCTCGGGACTCGGGAACACCATATATTTT. The gene calls are TRBV13 and TRBJ1-3; weak D call: TRBD1 (5 bases). The CDR3 covers 13 residues. Germline V gene data show CDR1 as PRHDT and CDR2 as FYEKMQ (reference sequence). V gave up 4 bases and J gave up 7 bases, with 11 bases separating them.

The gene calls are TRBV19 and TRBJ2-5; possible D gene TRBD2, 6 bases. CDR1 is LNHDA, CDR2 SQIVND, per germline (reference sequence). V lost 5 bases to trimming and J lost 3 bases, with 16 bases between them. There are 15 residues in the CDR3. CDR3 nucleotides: TGTGCCAGTAGTCCCCGTAGGAGGGCGAAAGAGACCCAGTACTTC. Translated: CASSPRRRAKETQYF.

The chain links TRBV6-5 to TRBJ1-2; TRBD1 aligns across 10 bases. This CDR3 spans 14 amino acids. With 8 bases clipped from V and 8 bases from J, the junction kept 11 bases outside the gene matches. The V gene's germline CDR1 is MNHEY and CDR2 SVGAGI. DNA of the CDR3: TGTGCCAGCGTTCTCCGACAGGGGGCGTCGGGCTACACCTTC. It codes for CASVLRQGASGYTF.

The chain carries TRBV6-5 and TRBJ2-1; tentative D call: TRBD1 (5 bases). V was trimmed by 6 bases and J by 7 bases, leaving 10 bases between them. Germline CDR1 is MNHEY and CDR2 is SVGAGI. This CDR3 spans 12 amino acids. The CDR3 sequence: CASSRKGNEQFF. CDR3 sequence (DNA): TGTGCCAGCAGCCGCAAGGGGAATGAGCAGTTCTTC.

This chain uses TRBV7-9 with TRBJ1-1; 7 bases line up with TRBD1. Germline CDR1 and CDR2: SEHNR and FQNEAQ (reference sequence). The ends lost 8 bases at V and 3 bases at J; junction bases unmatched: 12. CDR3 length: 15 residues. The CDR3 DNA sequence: TGTGCCAGCCCGAGTGAGGCAGGGGGGTACACTGAAGCTTTCTTT. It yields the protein CASPSEAGGYTEAFF.

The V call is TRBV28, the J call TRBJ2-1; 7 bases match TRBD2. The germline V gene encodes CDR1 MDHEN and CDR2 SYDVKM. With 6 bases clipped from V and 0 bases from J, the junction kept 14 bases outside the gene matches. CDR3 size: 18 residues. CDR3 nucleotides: TGTGCCAGCAGCCGCCGCTGGTGGGGGGGTGACTCCTACAATGAGCAGTTCTTC. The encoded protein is CASSRRWWGGDSYNEQFF.

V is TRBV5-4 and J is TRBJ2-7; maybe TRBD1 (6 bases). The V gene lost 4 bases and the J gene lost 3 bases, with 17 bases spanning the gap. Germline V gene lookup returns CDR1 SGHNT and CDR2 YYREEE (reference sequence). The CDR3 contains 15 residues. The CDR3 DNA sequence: TGTGCCAGCAGCCGGGGACAAGCGGAGTTCTACGAGCAGTACTTC. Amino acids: CASSRGQAEFYEQYF.